Following are 21 T cell receptor beta chains from one sample sequenced in a study of cytomegalovirus exposure and HLA in healthy donors. PCR was performed using 60 Vbeta and 13 Jbeta primers. Generated by immunoSEQ multiplex PCR, the TCRdb table keeps only in-frame clones and is missing some. Of 110,000 to 150,000 clones listed, 79% are singletons. The sequencing sample was made of PBMCs. The receptors were sampled from a female donor in good health and CMV-seronegative.

In DNA form, the CDR3 reads TGTGCCAGCAGCTGGGACAGGAGGGGTAATTCACCCCTCCACTTT. Translating gives CASSWDRRGNSPLHF. The chain joins TRBV11-2 to TRBJ1-6; 8 bases are shared with TRBD1. In germline, CDR1 is SGHAT, CDR2 FQNNGV. The CDR3 has 15 amino acids. V dropped 4 bases and J dropped 6; count of bases not matched to a gene: 5.

This rearrangement joins TRBV5-1 to TRBJ2-7; possibly TRBD1 for D (5 bases). Per the germline V gene, CDR1 is SGHRS and CDR2 is YFSETQ. The ends were cut back, 6 bases at V and 3 bases at J, with 22 bases in the middle. The CDR3 is 16 residues long. The CDR3 spells CASNPQAGHTYYEQYF. CDR3 DNA: TGCGCCAGCAACCCTCAGGCAGGGCATACCTACTACGAGCAGTACTTC.

This chain connects TRBV11-3 to TRBJ2-7; 8 bases map to TRBD1. The CDR3 spans 15 residues. J gave up 4 bases and V 1 base, and 6 bases lay outside the gene matches. CDR1 is SGHNT and CDR2 is YENEEA in the germline V gene. The CDR3 protein is CASSLGAGGLYEQYF. CDR3 nucleotides: TGTGCCAGCAGCTTAGGGGCAGGGGGCCTTTACGAGCAGTACTTC.

This clone occurred a few times. The rearrangement joins TRBV5-6 to TRBJ1-1; the match to TRBD1 covers 8 bases. J was trimmed by 0 bases and V by 2 bases; bases with no gene match: 9. CDR1 and CDR2 from the germline V gene are SGHDT and YYEEEE. The CDR3 has 17 amino acids. The CDR3 sequence is CASSFLRQGTMNTEAFF. The CDR3 DNA follows: TGTGCCAGCAGCTTCCTAAGACAGGGGACCATGAACACTGAAGCTTTCTTT.

The chain recombines TRBV28 with TRBJ1-1; TRBD1 agrees at 7 bases. V lost 3 bases to trimming and J lost 1 base; unmatched junction nucleotides: 11. The CDR3 contains 17 residues. Per the germline V gene, CDR1 is MDHEN and CDR2 is SYDVKM. CDR3 loop: CASSLRGRWIQNTEAFF. The CDR3 region has the DNA TGTGCCAGCAGTTTGAGGGGGCGGTGGATTCAGAACACTGAAGCTTTCTTT.

This clone has only a few counts. The chain uses TRBV10-1 and TRBJ2-7, with TRBD1 as a possible D gene (5 bases). This CDR3 comprises 13 residues. Per the germline V gene, CDR1 is WNHNN and CDR2 is SYGVQD (reference sequence). V was clipped by 3 bases and J by 5 bases, with 11 bases between them. The CDR3: CASSEREGDEQYF. CDR3 bases: TGCGCCAGCAGTGAAAGGGAAGGGGACGAGCAGTACTTC.

This clone was counted many times. The chain combines TRBV2 with TRBJ1-1; D is ambiguous. Trimming left V 8 bases short and J 1 base short, with 8 bases between. The CDR3 has 12 amino acids. Germline CDR1 is SNHLY and CDR2 is FYNNEI. CDR3 nucleotides: TGTGCCAGCTCTTTCTGGAACACTGAAGCTTTCTTT. As protein: CASSFWNTEAFF.

The V call is TRBV15, the J call TRBJ2-3; TRBD2 matches at 15 bases. Per the germline V gene, CDR1 is LNHNV and CDR2 is YYDKDF (reference sequence). CDR3 length: 18 residues. Trimming took 6 bases from V and 1 from J; bases not matched to a gene: 8. In nucleotides, the CDR3 is TGTGCCACCAGTATCGGGGGGACTAGCGGGGGGCGCACAGATACGCAGTATTTT. Residues: CATSIGGTSGGRTDTQYF.

This clone was detected a few times. The chain recombines TRBV29-1 with TRBJ2-6; perhaps TRBD1 as D (6 bases). The CDR3 contains 13 residues. Germline values: CDR1 SQVTM, CDR2 ANQGSEA. Trimming pared 7 bases from V and 1 base from J, leaving 8 bases between. The CDR3 nucleotides are TGCAGCGCTACAGGGTCTGGGGCCAACGTCCTGACTTTC. Protein sequence: CSATGSGANVLTF.

The chain links TRBV29-1 to TRBJ2-5, with TRBD1 matching 7 bases. Gene TRBJ2-7 matches the end of the DNA better, so the J call may be wrong. This CDR3 has 11 residues. Germline V gives CDR1 SQVTM, CDR2 ANQGSEA. The CDR3 sequence: CSGGQNYEQYF. CDR3 DNA sequence: TGCAGCGGGGGACAGAACTACGAGCAGTACTTC.

This chain uses TRBV27 with TRBJ2-7, with 7 bases fitting TRBD2. Per the germline V gene, CDR1 is MNHEY and CDR2 is SMNVEV (reference sequence). V lost 5 bases to trimming and J lost 5 bases; unmatched junction nucleotides: 12. There are 15 residues in the CDR3. The DNA of the CDR3 is TGTGCCAGCAGTACCCGAGCGGGGCGTTCTCACGAGCAGTACTTC. Amino acids: CASSTRAGRSHEQYF.

The rearrangement uses TRBV10-3 and TRBJ2-1; TRBD1 matches at 11 bases. Germline V gene data show CDR1 as ENHRY and CDR2 as SYGVKD. Unmatched junction bases numbered 5, after V lost 6 bases and J lost 7 bases. The CDR3 has 14 amino acids. The CDR3 is CAISGTGGLNEQFF. Written as DNA, the CDR3 is TGTGCCATCAGCGGGACAGGGGGTTTAAATGAGCAGTTCTTC.

The chain has TRBV11-3 and TRBJ2-3; 8 positions match TRBD1. The germline CDR1 and CDR2 sequences are SGHNT and YENEEA. J was trimmed by 7 bases and V by 3 bases; bases with no gene match: 6. This CDR3 contains 14 residues. The CDR3 region is CASSFAGGGNTQYF. The CDR3 nucleotides are TGTGCCAGCAGCTTCGCAGGGGGCGGGAATACGCAGTATTTT. The full variable domain, with the rest looked up from reference TRBV11-3 and TRBJ2-3, is EAGVVQSPRYKIIEKKQPVAFWCNPISGHNTLYWYLQNLGQGPELLIRYENEEAVDDSQLPKDRFSAERLKGVDSTLKIQPAELGDSAVYLCASSFAGGGNTQYFGPGTRLTVL.

V usage is TRBV30 and J usage is TRBJ2-3; D may be TRBD2 (6 bases). With 0 bases removed from V and 3 bases from J, the gap between germline ends came to 22 bases. CDR3 length: 18 amino acids. CDR1 is GTSNPN and CDR2 is SVGIG in the germline V gene (reference sequence). The DNA for the CDR3 is TGTGCCTGGAGTGTACCTGGGCCGGGACTTACGTTGACAGATACGCAGTATTTT. The encoded protein is CAWSVPGPGLTLTDTQYF.

The chain uses TRBV28 and TRBJ2-1; TRBD2 agrees at 10 bases. V shed 8 bases, J shed 6 bases, and the junction held 4 bases outside the gene matches. The CDR3 has 13 amino acids. Germline V gene data show CDR1 as MDHEN and CDR2 as SYDVKM. The chain's CDR3 is CASRLAGVNEQFF. The CDR3 nucleotides read TGTGCCAGCCGACTAGCGGGCGTCAATGAGCAGTTCTTC.

The J gene is TRBJ2-2, the V gene TRBV4-3; 7 bases are a match to TRBD2. V gave up 3 bases and J gave up 3 bases; unmatched junction bases: 10. The CDR3 is made up of 17 amino acids. Per the germline V gene, CDR1 is LGHNA and CDR2 is YSLEER. In nucleotides, the CDR3 is TGCGCCAGCAGCCATCCCTTTGCGGGGGAGGACACCGGGGAGCTGTTTTTT. Amino acid sequence: CASSHPFAGEDTGELFF.

The V call is TRBV5-1, the J call TRBJ2-5; D is possibly TRBD2 (6 bases). Trimming left V 0 bases short and J 5 bases short, with 17 bases between. Per the germline V gene, CDR1 is SGHRS and CDR2 is YFSETQ. CDR3 length: 16 amino acids. This CDR3 is CASSLEIMKEGETQYF. CDR3 nucleotide sequence: TGCGCCAGCAGCTTGGAAATCATGAAGGAGGGCGAGACCCAGTACTTC.

The chain uses TRBV28 and TRBJ2-7; TRBD1 matches 9 bases. The CDR3 consists of 13 residues. Germline loops: CDR1 MDHEN, CDR2 SYDVKM. V shed 5 bases and J 9 bases; nucleotides not matched to a gene: 8. In DNA, the CDR3 is TGTGCCAGCAGTATACAGGGGGCCCCGGGGCAGTACTTC. This codes for CASSIQGAPGQYF.

The V and J genes are TRBV28 and TRBJ2-1; 7 bases align to TRBD1. The germline gives CDR1 MDHEN, CDR2 SYDVKM. This CDR3 contains 14 residues. The junction had 6 bases not matched to a gene; V was cut back by 7 bases and J by 3 bases. The CDR3 DNA reads as TGTGCCAGCAAACATGGGACAGACTACAATGAGCAGTTCTTC. This codes for CASKHGTDYNEQFF.

The chain combines TRBV2 with TRBJ2-5; D possibly corresponds to TRBD2 (5 bases). The J call is in doubt because the DNA end fits TRBJ2-7 better. The CDR3 contains 16 residues. Germline V gives CDR1 SNHLY, CDR2 FYNNEI. CDR3 amino acids: CASSVRTGTAISEQYF. CDR3 in DNA: TGTGCCAGCAGTGTTCGCACGGGAACAGCCATCTCCGAGCAGTACTTC.

In this sample, this clone turned up a few times. The rearrangement joins TRBV5-1 to TRBJ2-1, with a tentative D call TRBD2 (6 bases). The V gene lost 5 bases and the J gene lost 1 base, with 13 bases spanning the gap. CDR3 length: 15 residues. The V gene's germline CDR1 is SGHRS and CDR2 YFSETQ. The CDR3 region has the DNA TGCGCCAGCAGTCTGATCGGGAGTTCCTACAATGAGCAGTTCTTC. This sequence encodes CASSLIGSSYNEQFF.